These T cell receptor beta chains were read from a single sample in a study of OX40 agonist ivuxolimab in advanced cancers. Assay used: immunoSEQ multiplex PCR; TCRdb lists only in-frame clones, some missing. The table records 30,000 to 40,000 clones, roughly nine tenths of them present only once. The sequences come from CD4+ or CD8+ T cells sorted from blood, collected in a trial of the OX40 agonist ivuxolimab. Receptor source: an adult with an advanced solid tumor such as melanoma, head and neck, liver or kidney cancer. Both conserved end residues are part of each CDR3. Each record gives: J gene, clone size, V gene, D gene, CDR3 DNA, CDR3 protein. A D gene is named only where the DNA matches it firmly. Expanded clones get a size class; other rows say once, few or many, or leave the size out.

J gene: TRBJ2-7
clone size: NA
V gene: TRBV14
D gene: NA
CDR3 DNA: TGTGCCAGCAGCCCAGCAGGCAGCTCCTACGAGCAGTACTTC
CDR3 protein: CASSPAGSSYEQYF

J gene: TRBJ2-7
clone size: NA
V gene: TRBV27
D gene: NA
CDR3 DNA: TGTGCCAGCAGTGTTGCCAGGGAGCCCTACGAGCAGTACTTC
CDR3 protein: CASSVAREPYEQYF

J gene: TRBJ1-2
clone size: NA
V gene: TRBV27
D gene: NA
CDR3 DNA: TGTGCCAGCGCTCCGGCAGGGAAGGGGGACTATGGCTACACCTTC
CDR3 protein: CASAPAGKGDYGYTF

J gene: TRBJ2-7
clone size: once
V gene: TRBV28
D gene: NA
CDR3 DNA: TGTGCCAGCAGTCCTCTGACGTCCCCCTACGAGCAGTACTTC
CDR3 protein: CASSPLTSPYEQYF

J gene: TRBJ2-2
clone size: NA
V gene: TRBV5-1
D gene: NA
CDR3 DNA: TGCGCCAGCAGCTTGTTGGAGGGAATTGGTACCGGGGAGCTGTTTTTT
CDR3 protein: CASSLLEGIGTGELFF

J gene: TRBJ2-7
clone size: NA
V gene: TRBV27
D gene: NA
CDR3 DNA: TGTGCCAGCACCCTTCGGTCTGGGGGTTCCTACGAGCAGTACTTC
CDR3 protein: CASTLRSGGSYEQYF

J gene: TRBJ1-2
clone size: NA
V gene: TRBV5-4
D gene: NA
CDR3 DNA: TGTGCCAGCAGCTTAAGGGGTAACTATGGCTACACCTTC
CDR3 protein: CASSLRGNYGYTF

J gene: TRBJ2-3
clone size: NA
V gene: TRBV7-8
D gene: TRBD2
CDR3 DNA: TGTGCCAGCAGCCCGACTAGCGCGGCGGATACGCAGTATTTT
CDR3 protein: CASSPTSAADTQYF

J gene: TRBJ1-2
clone size: NA
V gene: TRBV7-9
D gene: NA
CDR3 DNA: TGTGCCAGCAGCTCGGGGAGGGCGCCCTACACCTTC
CDR3 protein: CASSSGRAPYTF

J gene: TRBJ1-3
clone size: NA
V gene: TRBV11-3
D gene: NA
CDR3 DNA: TGTGCCAGCAGCCAGCACAGCTCTGGAAACACCATATATTTT
CDR3 protein: CASSQHSSGNTIYF

J gene: TRBJ2-2
clone size: few
V gene: TRBV4-3
D gene: NA
CDR3 DNA: TGCGCCAGCAGCCCCCTGGGGGTGGACACCGGGGAGCTGTTTTTT
CDR3 protein: CASSPLGVDTGELFF

J gene: TRBJ2-7
clone size: large
V gene: TRBV27
D gene: TRBD1
CDR3 DNA: TGTGCCACCAGAGCCCTGACAGGGGTGCTTGACGAGCAGTACTTC
CDR3 protein: CATRALTGVLDEQYF

J gene: TRBJ1-4
clone size: NA
V gene: TRBV5-1
D gene: NA
CDR3 DNA: TGCGCCAGCAGCTTCGCCCCTGTTCTGGAAGGGCAGGATAATGAAAAACTGTTTTTT
CDR3 protein: CASSFAPVLEGQDNEKLFF

J gene: TRBJ2-7
clone size: NA
V gene: TRBV7-8
D gene: NA
CDR3 DNA: TGTGCCAGCAGCCTACTTGTTTCGGCGGGGACCTACGAGCAGTACTTC
CDR3 protein: CASSLLVSAGTYEQYF

J gene: TRBJ1-5
clone size: NA
V gene: TRBV19
D gene: NA
CDR3 DNA: TGTGCCAGTAGTATAGGGAGGTCTCAGCCCCAGCATTTT
CDR3 protein: CASSIGRSQPQHF

J gene: TRBJ1-6
clone size: NA
V gene: TRBV7-9
D gene: TRBD1
CDR3 DNA: TGTGCCAGCAGCCACCCCGCGACAGGGATCGATTCACCCCTCCACTTT
CDR3 protein: CASSHPATGIDSPLHF

J gene: TRBJ2-5
clone size: NA
V gene: TRBV9
D gene: TRBD2
CDR3 DNA: TGTGCCAGCAGCGTAGTAGGCAGGGAGGGAGATCAAGAGACCCAGTACTTC
CDR3 protein: CASSVVGREGDQETQYF

J gene: TRBJ2-7
clone size: NA
V gene: TRBV7-8
D gene: TRBD1
CDR3 DNA: TGTGCCAGCAGCAACACGGTGGGACAGTCCTACGAGCAGTACTTC
CDR3 protein: CASSNTVGQSYEQYF

J gene: TRBJ1-5
clone size: NA
V gene: TRBV28
D gene: NA
CDR3 DNA: TGTGCCAGCAGTAGGGGAGGGGCAGGTAATCAGCCCCAGCATTTT
CDR3 protein: CASSRGGAGNQPQHF

J gene: TRBJ1-2
clone size: NA
V gene: TRBV4-2
D gene: NA
CDR3 DNA: TGTGCCAGCAGCCAAGATTCACAGGTCTTTAACTATGGCTACACCTTC
CDR3 protein: CASSQDSQVFNYGYTF

J gene: TRBJ2-5
clone size: NA
V gene: TRBV11-2
D gene: TRBD2
CDR3 DNA: TGTGCCAGCAGCTTAGAAGGGCGCGGGGGGACGGAGACCCAGTACTTC
CDR3 protein: CASSLEGRGGTETQYF

J gene: TRBJ1-1
clone size: once
V gene: TRBV5-1
D gene: TRBD1
CDR3 DNA: TGCGCCAGCAGCGGCACCTCGACAGGGCAGGCCACTGAAGCTTTCTTT
CDR3 protein: CASSGTSTGQATEAFF

J gene: TRBJ1-3
clone size: NA
V gene: TRBV30
D gene: NA
CDR3 DNA: TGTGCCTGGAGTGTAGGGGGAAACACCATATATTTT
CDR3 protein: CAWSVGGNTIYF

J gene: TRBJ1-1
clone size: NA
V gene: TRBV5-6
D gene: NA
CDR3 DNA: TGTGCCAGCAGCTTGGGAATCTACACTGAAGCTTTCTTT
CDR3 protein: CASSLGIYTEAFF